These 23 T cell receptor beta chains share one sample of origin, sequenced in a study of T cells in Graves' hyperthyroidism and ophthalmopathy. Amplification of TCR beta CDR3 regions was performed using RNA transcripts as template. A set of HTBI primers served as the primers for a first-round RT-PCR of the TCR CDR3. TCRdb used MiXCR to reprocess the multiplex PCR reads, holding one entry per CDR3 protein. Of around 500,000 distinct CDR3 sequences in the sample, around a fifth were seen once. The sample consisted of blood. These receptors were taken from a woman aged 70-85 years with Graves' ophthalmopathy.

This clonotype was detected many times. V and J are TRBV11-2 and TRBJ2-5, with 7 bases that match TRBD2. Trimming removed 5 bases from V and 2 bases from J; junction bases left unmatched: 11. This CDR3 has 16 amino acids. Germline values: CDR1 SGHAT, CDR2 FQNNGV. The CDR3 protein is CASSRRGASGQETQYF. The CDR3 DNA follows: TGTGCCAGCAGCCGTCGCGGGGCTAGCGGACAAGAGACCCAGTACTTC.

At least ten counts were recorded for this clonotype. The rearrangement uses TRBV5-1 and TRBJ1-1; D unclear. Germline CDR1 and CDR2: SGHRS and YFSETQ. Trimming took off 4 bases at V and 10 bases at J, with 14 bases between the two ends. The CDR3 covers 12 residues. CDR3 residues: CASSHGSGRAFF. CDR3 in DNA: TGCGCCAGCAGCCACGGTAGTGGTCGAGCTTTCTTT.

This chain links TRBV9 with TRBJ2-3, with D tentatively TRBD1 or TRBD2 (6 bases each). Trimming cost V 3 bases and J 4 bases, with 15 bases left between them. Germline V gives CDR1 SGDLS, CDR2 YYNGEE. The CDR3 is 15 amino acids. In DNA form, the CDR3 reads TGTGCCAGCAGCGCCCAGGGGAGGTTCCCAGATACGCAGTATTTT. It yields the protein CASSAQGRFPDTQYF.

The rearrangement links TRBV5-1 to TRBJ1-1, with 7 bases lining up with TRBD1. The CDR3 has 14 residues. CDR1 and CDR2 (germline): SGHRS, YFSETQ. Trimming at V came to 3 bases and at J to 4 bases, leaving 6 bases not matched to a gene. The CDR3 bases are TGCGCCAGCAGCTCTCAGGGGGGCATCACTGAAGCTTTCTTT. It is translated as CASSSQGGITEAFF.

CDR3 nucleotides: TGTGCCACCAGTGATCCCGGGACAGTAGAGCAGTTCTTC. This encodes CATSDPGTVEQFF. The chain employs TRBV24-1 and TRBJ2-1, with TRBD1 matching 7 bases. The CDR3 is 13 residues long. Germline CDR1 is KGHDR and CDR2 is SFDVKD. J was trimmed by 10 bases and V by 3 bases; bases with no gene match: 5.

This clonotype showed up just a few times. The chain joins TRBV20-1 to TRBJ1-5; 8 positions agree with TRBD1. Germline CDR1 is DFQATT and CDR2 is SNEGSKA (reference sequence). Losses at the gene ends were 6 bases for V and 1 base for J; bases not matched to a gene: 8. The CDR3 length is 15 residues. CDR3 DNA: TGCAGTGCCTCAACACAGGGGGGAAGCAATCAGCCCCAGCATTTT. Its translation is CSASTQGGSNQPQHF.

At least ten counts were recorded for this clonotype. V usage is TRBV2 and J usage is TRBJ2-5; 9 positions agree with TRBD1. This CDR3 has 13 amino acids. Per the germline V gene, CDR1 is SNHLY and CDR2 is FYNNEI. V lost 6 bases to trimming and J lost 3 bases; unmatched junction nucleotides: 2. In DNA, the CDR3 is TGTGCCAGCAGGGGACAGGGAAAAGAGACCCAGTACTTC. This sequence encodes CASRGQGKETQYF.

This clonotype occurred many times. This chain uses TRBV12-3 or TRBV12-4 with TRBJ2-5; 9 bases are shared with TRBD2. The CDR3 length is 15 residues. Trimming removed 5 bases from V and 4 bases from J; junction bases left unmatched: 8. CDR3 DNA sequence: TGTGCCAGCAGTGATGCGGGGGGGCCCTCAGAGACCCAGTACTTC. It codes for CASSDAGGPSETQYF.

The chain joins TRBV7-2 to TRBJ2-2; D uncertain. There are 14 residues in the CDR3. Germline V gene sequence: CDR1 SGHTA, CDR2 FQGNSA. V lost 5 bases and J 6 bases, leaving 13 bases between the germline ends. CDR3 nucleotides: TGTGCCAGCAGCAGTAAAAAAGGGTCCGGGGAGCTGTTTTTT. This gives the protein CASSSKKGSGELFF.

This clonotype was recorded once. This sequence may be a read error, since a much larger clone differs from it by one base. The chain links TRBV18 to TRBJ2-7; maybe TRBD1 (5 bases). From germline, CDR1 is KGHSH and CDR2 LQKENI. CDR3 size: 13 residues. The V end lost 3 bases, the J end lost 4 bases, and 10 bases lay between the germline ends. CDR3 coding DNA: TGTGCCAGCTCACCGCTACAGGATTACGAGCAGTACTTC. This gives the protein CASSPLQDYEQYF.

This clonotype was counted once. This sequence joins TRBV2 and TRBJ1-4; no definite D call. V was trimmed by 4 bases and J by 8 bases, leaving 14 bases between them. Germline CDR1 is SNHLY and CDR2 is FYNNEI. This CDR3 is 14 amino acids long. Written as DNA, the CDR3 is TGTGCCAGCAGTGGGGCAGGATTCTCGGAAAAACTGTTTTTT. Translation: CASSGAGFSEKLFF.

The chain carries TRBV30 and TRBJ1-5; no reliable D call. CDR1 is GTSNPN and CDR2 is SVGIG in the germline V gene (reference sequence). The CDR3 totals 13 residues. Trimming stripped 0 bases from V and 4 bases from J, with 7 bases between. The CDR3 DNA sequence: TGTGCCTGGAGTGTACATGGTAATCAGCCCCAGCATTTT. Encoded protein: CAWSVHGNQPQHF.

This clonotype was picked up many times. The rearrangement joins TRBV2 to TRBJ2-3, with a tentative D call TRBD2 (5 bases). Germline CDR1 and CDR2: SNHLY and FYNNEI. The V end lost 6 bases, the J end lost 2 bases, and 12 bases lay between the germline ends. The CDR3 totals 14 residues. The chain's CDR3 is CASSRTHFTDTQYF. CDR3 bases: TGTGCCAGCAGCCGGACTCACTTCACAGATACGCAGTATTTT.

In its sample, this clonotype was seen a few times. This chain joins TRBV19 and TRBJ2-5; possibly TRBD1 for D (7 bases). The CDR3 has 17 residues. In germline, CDR1 is LNHDA, CDR2 SQIVND (reference sequence). Trimming shortened V by 6 bases and J by 1 base, and 21 bases separated the two germline ends. The CDR3 region is CASSRRTGLSSQETQYF. The CDR3 DNA is TGTGCCAGTAGCCGTCGGACAGGACTAAGCTCCCAAGAGACCCAGTACTTC.

This clonotype was seen only a few times. The gene calls are TRBV19 and TRBJ1-2; D not resolved. Trimming removed 6 bases at V and 6 bases at J, with 11 bases between. This CDR3 spans 12 amino acids. From germline, CDR1 is LNHDA and CDR2 SQIVND (reference sequence). CDR3: CASRRALNGYTF. CDR3 nucleotides: TGTGCCAGTAGAAGAGCATTGAATGGCTACACCTTC.

This clonotype was seen only a few times. The chain uses TRBV12-3 or TRBV12-4 and TRBJ2-7, with 7 bases that match TRBD1. Losses at the gene ends were 6 bases for V and 8 bases for J; bases not matched to a gene: 7. This CDR3 region has 12 residues. The CDR3 reads CASSLNRGQQYF. The CDR3 region has the DNA TGTGCCAGCAGCCTCAACAGGGGACAGCAGTACTTC.

The chain is built from TRBV6-1 and TRBJ2-1; tentative D call: TRBD2 (6 bases). The CDR3 covers 15 residues. Germline V lookup: CDR1 MNHNS, CDR2 SASEGT. V dropped 6 bases and J dropped 2 bases, with 14 bases sitting between them. The CDR3 loop reads CASRTRTTTYNEQFF. The CDR3 nucleotides are TGTGCCAGCAGAACCCGGACTACAACCTACAATGAGCAGTTCTTC.

This clonotype has a handful of counts. The chain uses TRBV4-2 and TRBJ2-5; unclear D gene. The CDR3 spans 14 residues. The ends were cut back, 2 bases at V and 3 bases at J, with 10 bases in the middle. From germline, CDR1 is LGHNA and CDR2 YNFKEQ. This chain's CDR3 is CASSQPSAEETQYF. The CDR3 bases are TGTGCCAGCAGCCAACCGTCAGCTGAAGAGACCCAGTACTTC.

This chain joins TRBV10-3 and TRBJ2-1; D is tentatively TRBD1 or TRBD2 (5 bases each). CDR1 ENHRY and CDR2 SYGVKD come from the germline V gene. The CDR3 spans 17 residues. V lost 4 bases and J lost 3, with 19 bases in between. This chain's CDR3 is CAISGVVGPVGYNEQFF. DNA of the CDR3: TGTGCCATCAGTGGAGTAGTGGGACCAGTCGGCTACAATGAGCAGTTCTTC.

In its sample, this clonotype is medium-sized. This chain connects TRBV24-1 to TRBJ2-1, with 10 bases that match TRBD2. The germline V gene encodes CDR1 KGHDR and CDR2 SFDVKD. The junction had 7 bases not matched to a gene; V was cut back by 9 bases and J by 6 bases. There are 14 residues in the CDR3. The CDR3 DNA reads TGTGCCACCTCCGCTAGCGGGAGTTCCAATGAGCAGTTCTTC. This encodes CATSASGSSNEQFF.

The rearrangement uses TRBV4-1 and TRBJ2-2; D is ambiguous. Trimming cost V 3 bases and J 4 bases, with 12 bases left between them. The CDR3 is 15 residues long. Germline V gene sequence: CDR1 MGHRA, CDR2 YSYEKL. CDR3 loop: CASSHPMRSTGELFF. In DNA form, the CDR3 reads TGCGCCAGCAGCCATCCGATGAGGAGCACCGGGGAGCTGTTTTTT.

CDR3 loop: CASSARGRTYGYTF. The DNA for the CDR3 is TGTGCCAGCTCGGCGAGGGGGAGGACCTATGGCTACACCTTC. The V and J genes are TRBV6-1 and TRBJ1-2; possible D gene TRBD1, 6 bases. V gave up 8 bases and J gave up 4 bases, with 17 bases separating them. The CDR3 runs to 14 residues. Germline assignment: CDR1 MNHNS and CDR2 SASEGT.

This clonotype was recorded many times. The rearrangement joins TRBV7-2 to TRBJ2-3; 11 nucleotides match TRBD2. Germline V gene data show CDR1 as SGHTA and CDR2 as FQGNSA. The CDR3 length is 15 residues. With 8 bases clipped from V and 5 bases from J, the junction kept 9 bases outside the gene matches. The CDR3 here is CASFIAGGLRDTQYF. The CDR3 DNA reads as TGTGCCAGCTTTATAGCGGGAGGGCTTAGAGATACGCAGTATTTT.